This T cell receptor beta chain emerged from a study of blood T cell repertoires in COVID-19. Study as a whole: Samples representing acute and convalescent COVID-19 were sourced from the United States, Italy and Spain. T cells, B-cell-depleted T cells, or PBMCs supplied cDNA or gDNA.

V lost 6 bases, J lost 3 bases, and 6 bases stayed unmatched. Germline CDR1 and CDR2: MDHEN and SYDVKM. The CDR3 has 14 residues. In the original analysis: The assay estimated nucleated cells by amplifying reference gene primers. Some clones are missing from TCRdb's copy, which holds only in-frame ones; the method was immunoSEQ multiplex PCR. V, J and clone size are taken as reported in that table, and D and trimming were inferred from the DNA itself. In the table there are about 440,000 clones, 88% of which are singletons. Followed over time, Seattle patients had been enrolled while infection was active.

This chain links TRBV28 with TRBJ1-2; 8 bases fit TRBD1. The sequence was obtained from a woman aged 45-59 years with COVID-19, enrolled during active disease. The specimen sequenced was peripheral blood. CDR3 sequence reads: CASRFIQGDYGYTF. Written as DNA, the CDR3 is TGTGCCAGCAGATTTATACAGGGGGACTATGGCTACACCTTC.